Reported below is one T cell receptor (beta chain). The antigen is undetermined. A much larger clone sits a single nucleotide away, making a read error possible. The germline V gene encodes CDR1 LGHNA and CDR2 YSLEER. This CDR3 region has 16 residues. V was cut by 5 bases and J by 6 bases, with 21 bases left in between. Libraries of naive CD8 cells were prepared from about 20,000 to 1,000,000 sorted cells using 10%, 30% or 50% RNA. The sample is drawn from a study of molecular identifiers for immune sequencing clone quantification. General study results and limits: Shared barcodes on identical TCR molecules could underestimate the sizes of highly expanded clones.

For bulk TCR libraries, previously described methods and listed TCR primers were used. TCRdb re-called the PCR reads with MiXCR, one entry per CDR3 protein. The sample lists some 650,000 distinct CDR3 sequences, approximately 20% occurring once. This chain links TRBV4-3 with TRBJ2-3, with D uncertain. This TCR came from a human donor in good health. Some libraries in this study had Jurkat cell RNA spiked in. Source material: naive CD8+ T cells from blood, with Jurkat cell RNA spiked in. The subset: FACS-sorted CD8+CD4-CCR7+CD45RA+ naive T cells. The CDR3 spells CASSSAYALYADTQYF. The CDR3 region has the DNA TGCGCCAGCAGCAGCGCGTATGCACTGTATGCCGATACGCAGTATTTT.